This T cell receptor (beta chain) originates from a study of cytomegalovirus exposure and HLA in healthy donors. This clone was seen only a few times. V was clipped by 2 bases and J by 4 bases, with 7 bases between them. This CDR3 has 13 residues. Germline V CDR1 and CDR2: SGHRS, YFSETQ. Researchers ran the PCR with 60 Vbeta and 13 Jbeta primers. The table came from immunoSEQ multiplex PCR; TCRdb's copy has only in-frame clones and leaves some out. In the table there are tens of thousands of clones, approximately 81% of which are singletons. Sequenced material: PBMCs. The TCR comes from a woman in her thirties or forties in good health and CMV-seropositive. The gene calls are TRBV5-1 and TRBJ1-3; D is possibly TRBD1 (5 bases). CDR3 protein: CASSFDSGNTIYF. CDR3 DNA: TGCGCCAGCAGCTTTGACAGCGGAAACACCATATATTTT. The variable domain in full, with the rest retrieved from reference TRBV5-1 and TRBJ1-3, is KAGVTQTPRYLIKTRGQQVTLSCSPISGHRSVSWYQQTPGQGLQFLFEYFSETQRNKGNFPGRFSGRQFSNSRSEMNVSTLELGDSALYLCASSFDSGNTIYFGEGSWLTVV.